These 21 T cell receptor beta chains share one sample of origin, sequenced in a study of technical replicates of blood from several donors. The repertoire was sequenced with immunoSEQ multiplex PCR; TCRdb's copy has only in-frame clones and lacks some. The profile shows tens of thousands of clones, around 94% of them singletons. Sequencing was done on a sample of T cells isolated from PBMCs. The receptor source for this set is a human donor in good health.

This clone was found once. This chain joins TRBV5-4 and TRBJ1-2; TRBD1 agrees at 7 bases. V was pared by 1 base and J by 3 bases, with 3 bases of the junction left unmatched. The CDR3 is 14 amino acids. Germline CDR1 SGHNT, CDR2 YYREEE (reference sequence). In DNA, the CDR3 is TGTGCCAGCAGCTTGACAGGGGTTGACTATGGCTACACCTTC. Amino acids: CASSLTGVDYGYTF.

This chain links TRBV5-4 with TRBJ2-5; D remains unclear. This CDR3 spans 14 amino acids. Germline assignment: CDR1 SGHNT and CDR2 YYREEE (reference sequence). With 5 bases removed from V and 1 base from J, the gap between germline ends came to 12 bases. CDR3 protein: CASSGLGSQETQYF. For the CDR3, the DNA is TGTGCCAGCAGTGGATTGGGCAGCCAAGAGACCCAGTACTTC. Drawing the rest from reference TRBV5-4 and TRBJ2-5, the complete variable domain is ETGVTQSPTHLIKTRGQQVTLRCSSQSGHNTVSWYQQALGQGPQFIFQYYREEENGRGNFPPRFSGLQFPNYSSELNVNALELDDSALYLCASSGLGSQETQYFGPGTRLLVL.

The V gene is TRBV19, the J gene TRBJ1-6; D is uncertain. CDR1 is LNHDA, CDR2 SQIVND, per germline (reference sequence). This CDR3 is built from 14 residues. V lost 0 bases, J lost 8 bases, and 8 bases lay in between. As DNA, the CDR3 is TGTGCCAGTAGTATAGATAACAGTTATTCACCCCTCCACTTT. This encodes CASSIDNSYSPLHF.

This chain joins TRBV5-1 and TRBJ2-5, with D perhaps TRBD2 (7 bases). The germline V gene encodes CDR1 SGHRS and CDR2 YFSETQ. The CDR3 covers 20 residues. V was trimmed by 0 bases and J by 5 bases, leaving 29 bases between them. CDR3 sequence reads: CASSLASKLDIGGAGETQYF. For the CDR3, the DNA is TGCGCCAGCAGCTTGGCCTCGAAATTAGATATAGGGGGGGCCGGGGAGACCCAGTACTTC.

The chain employs TRBV27 and TRBJ2-7; 10 bases are a match to TRBD2. V was pared by 6 bases and J by 2 bases, with 10 bases of the junction left unmatched. The germline V gene encodes CDR1 MNHEY and CDR2 SMNVEV (reference sequence). There are 16 residues in the CDR3. CDR3 loop: CASSAPRSGRAYEQYF. CDR3 DNA sequence: TGTGCCAGCAGCGCCCCCCGGAGCGGGAGGGCCTACGAGCAGTACTTC.

The chain combines TRBV6-5 with TRBJ1-5; TRBD1 agrees at 9 bases. This CDR3 is built from 15 residues. Per the germline V gene, CDR1 is MNHEY and CDR2 is SVGAGI. V dropped 6 bases and J dropped 2; count of bases not matched to a gene: 5. The CDR3 bases are TGTGCCAGCAGGACAGGGGGAGCCGGCAATCAGCCCCAGCATTTT. Residues: CASRTGGAGNQPQHF.

The chain recombines TRBV27 with TRBJ2-5, with D perhaps TRBD1 (6 bases). Germline assignment: CDR1 MNHEY and CDR2 SMNVEV (reference sequence). The V end lost 0 bases, the J end lost 3 bases, and 11 bases lay between the germline ends. The CDR3 is 15 residues long. CDR3 DNA: TGTGCCAGCAGTTTATCCGCCTCAGGGGAAGAGACCCAGTACTTC. This codes for CASSLSASGEETQYF.

Worth noting for this clone: A read error may produce the germline difference seen at one junction end. CDR3 sequence reads: CASSLSGGACRRAEAFF. DNA for the CDR3: TGTGCTAGCAGCTTATCAGGGGGCGCGTGTCGGCGGGCTGAAGCTTTCTTT. The rearrangement uses TRBV7-7 and TRBJ1-1; 8 nucleotides agree with TRBD1. The CDR3 totals 17 residues. Per germline, CDR1 SSHAT and CDR2 FNYEAQ (reference sequence).

Of note for this clone: Other DNA sequences in the same sample also yield this CDR3. This chain connects TRBV2 to TRBJ2-3, with TRBD1 matching over 8 bases. Germline V gene sequence: CDR1 SNHLY, CDR2 FYNNEI. The trim removed 6 bases at V and 4 bases at J, leaving 3 bases unmatched. CDR3 length: 13 residues. The CDR3 spells CASRDRGPDTQYF. The CDR3 region has the DNA TGTGCCAGCAGAGACAGGGGACCAGATACGCAGTATTTT.

V gene TRBV29-1 combines with J gene TRBJ2-1; tentatively, D is TRBD2 (6 bases). V lost 7 bases, J lost 5 bases, and 9 bases lay in between. From germline, CDR1 is SQVTM and CDR2 ANQGSEA. The CDR3 has 11 amino acids. The CDR3 nucleotides are TGCAGCGGGGACTGGAACAATGAGCAGTTCTTC. It encodes CSGDWNNEQFF.

The chain is built from TRBV5-4 and TRBJ1-1, with D unresolved. V dropped 0 bases and J dropped 1 base, with 7 bases sitting between them. The CDR3 runs 14 residues. Germline assignment: CDR1 SGHNT and CDR2 YYREEE (reference sequence). Written as DNA, the CDR3 is TGTGCCAGCAGCTTGGTGGCGGCGAACACTGAAGCTTTCTTT. Its protein product is CASSLVAANTEAFF.

The chain carries TRBV6-5 and TRBJ2-7; 8 bases line up with TRBD1. The V gene's germline CDR1 is MNHEY and CDR2 SVGAGI. Germline trimming cut 2 bases from V and 4 bases from J; bases unmatched to any gene: 7. The length of the CDR3 is 15 residues. CDR3 loop: CASSYRDRWGYEQYF. The CDR3 DNA reads TGTGCCAGCAGTTACCGGGACAGGTGGGGGTACGAGCAGTACTTC.

CDR3 nucleotide sequence: TGTGCCAGCAGCACCGGGGTGGGACAGGGATACGAGCAGTACTTC. It translates to CASSTGVGQGYEQYF. The chain has TRBV11-2 and TRBJ2-7; TRBD1 aligns across 9 bases. The CDR3 is 15 residues long. Germline V CDR1 and CDR2: SGHAT, FQNNGV. The trim removed 5 bases at V and 4 bases at J, leaving 9 bases unmatched.

The chain has TRBV7-6 and TRBJ1-2; no clear D gene. The CDR3 has 15 amino acids. Trimming removed 5 bases at V and 3 bases at J, with 16 bases between. Germline CDR1 and CDR2: SGHVS and FNYEAQ. The CDR3: CASSPHKDIDYGYTF. CDR3 nucleotide sequence: TGTGCCAGCAGCCCCCACAAAGACATCGACTATGGCTACACCTTC. Combining the CDR3 with reference TRBV7-6 and TRBJ1-2 gives the whole variable domain GAGVSQSPRYKVTKRGQDVALRCDPISGHVSLYWYRQALGQGPEFLTYFNYEAQQDKSGLPNDRFSAERPEGSISTLTIQRTEQRDSAMYRCASSPHKDIDYGYTFGSGTRLTVV.

This clone is a singleton in its sample. The chain couples TRBV5-1 to TRBJ1-2; 7 bases map to TRBD1. Germline V gene sequence: CDR1 SGHRS, CDR2 YFSETQ. The CDR3 sequence is 14 residues long. V dropped 0 bases and J dropped 4; count of bases not matched to a gene: 3. The DNA of the CDR3 is TGCGCCAGCAGCTTGGCGGGACAGACCTATGGCTACACCTTC. This encodes CASSLAGQTYGYTF. The complete variable domain, with remaining parts taken from reference TRBV5-1 and TRBJ1-2, reads KAGVTQTPRYLIKTRGQQVTLSCSPISGHRSVSWYQQTPGQGLQFLFEYFSETQRNKGNFPGRFSGRQFSNSRSEMNVSTLELGDSALYLCASSLAGQTYGYTFGSGTRLTVV.

This clone was observed once. The J gene is TRBJ2-5, the V gene TRBV5-1; 7 positions match TRBD1. CDR3 length equals 14 residues. J gave up 2 bases and V 4 bases, and 5 bases lay outside the gene matches. From germline, CDR1 is SGHRS and CDR2 YFSETQ. The CDR3 DNA is TGCGCCAGCAGCACTGGGACAGCTCAAGAGACCCAGTACTTC. Translating it yields CASSTGTAQETQYF. Using reference TRBV5-1 and TRBJ2-5 for the parts outside the CDR3, the full variable domain is KAGVTQTPRYLIKTRGQQVTLSCSPISGHRSVSWYQQTPGQGLQFLFEYFSETQRNKGNFPGRFSGRQFSNSRSEMNVSTLELGDSALYLCASSTGTAQETQYFGPGTRLLVL.

The J gene is TRBJ1-2, the V gene TRBV4-2; D remains unclear. V was shortened by 0 bases and J by 4 bases, with 9 bases between the two germline ends. This CDR3 is 14 amino acids long. Germline CDR1 LGHNA, CDR2 YNFKEQ. The CDR3: CASSQDRLTYGYTF. As DNA, the CDR3 is TGTGCCAGCAGCCAAGACAGGTTGACCTATGGCTACACCTTC.

This clone was observed a few times. This chain joins TRBV29-1 and TRBJ1-5; a weak D match, TRBD1 (6 bases). V lost 5 bases and J lost 5, with 13 bases in between. This CDR3 is 13 amino acids long. Germline CDR1 and CDR2: SQVTM and ANQGSEA. DNA for the CDR3: TGCAGCGTTAGTGGGGACATGTATCAGCCCCAGCATTTT. This encodes CSVSGDMYQPQHF. Using reference TRBV29-1 and TRBJ1-5 for the parts outside the CDR3, the full variable domain is SAVISQKPSRDICQRGTSLTIQCQVDSQVTMMFWYRQQPGQSLTLIATANQGSEATYESGFVIDKFPISRPNLTFSTLTVSNMSPEDSSIYLCSVSGDMYQPQHFGDGTRLSIL.

The chain carries TRBV11-3 and TRBJ2-1; D is unclear. In germline, CDR1 is SGHNT, CDR2 YENEEA. The CDR3 has 15 amino acids. Trimming removed 2 bases from V and 5 bases from J, with 13 bases in between. The CDR3 protein is CASSLSPVGHNEQFF. CDR3 DNA sequence: TGTGCCAGCAGCTTATCCCCTGTTGGCCACAATGAGCAGTTCTTC.

The chain has TRBV2 and TRBJ1-4, with unresolved D. Trimming removed 6 bases at V and 8 bases at J, with 16 bases between. Per the germline V gene, CDR1 is SNHLY and CDR2 is FYNNEI. There are 14 residues in the CDR3. CDR3 sequence: CASREAPEVEKLFF. The CDR3 DNA follows: TGTGCCAGCAGGGAGGCGCCAGAAGTCGAAAAACTGTTTTTT.

V is TRBV19 and J is TRBJ1-1; D might be TRBD1 (6 bases). Trimming shortened V by 0 bases and J by 4 bases, and 6 bases separated the two germline ends. The CDR3 contains 13 residues. Germline CDR1 reads LNHDA; CDR2 reads SQIVND (reference sequence). As DNA, the CDR3 is TGTGCCAGTAGTATAGAGGGGGCCACTGAAGCTTTCTTT. Translation: CASSIEGATEAFF. Complete variable domain (other parts from reference TRBV19 and TRBJ1-1): DGGITQSPKYLFRKEGQNVTLSCEQNLNHDAMYWYRQDPGQGLRLIYYSQIVNDFQKGDIAEGYSVSREKKESFPLTVTSAQKNPTAFYLCASSIEGATEAFFGQGTRLTVV.